A selection of T cell receptor beta chains follows, all from one sample in a study of spatial heterogeneity in lung cancer. MiXCR, applied by TCRdb to the 5' RACE reads, yields one record per CDR3 protein. The sample has tens of thousands of distinct CDR3 sequences; 12% are singletons. The specimen comprised PBMCs, sampled at surgery. Every receptor here comes from a male donor with early-stage non-small cell lung cancer. CDR3s include the opening cysteine and the closing phenylalanine or tryptophan. The D gene is left open where the match is weak. Some rows have no size entry. The others give once, few or many, or a class for an expanded clone.

j_call d_call clone_size cdr3_length v_call cdr3_aa cdr3_nt
TRBJ2-7 . few 12 TRBV12-3/TRBV12-4 CASSPGPNEQYF TGTGCCAGCAGTCCCGGCCCCAACGAGCAGTACTTC
TRBJ1-6 . . 14 TRBV12-3/TRBV12-4 CASRYTEGPSPLHF TGTGCCAGCAGGTATACGGAAGGTCCCTCACCCCTCCACTTT
TRBJ2-7 . . 13 TRBV28 CASSSHKSYEQYF TGTGCCAGCAGTTCTCATAAATCCTACGAGCAGTACTTC
TRBJ2-2 . few 17 TRBV3-1 CASSQSRLGADTGELFF TGTGCCAGCAGCCAAAGCCGTCTGGGCGCCGACACCGGGGAGCTGTTTTTT
TRBJ2-5 TRBD2 few 16 TRBV4-3 CASSQDERGGKETQYF TGCGCCAGCAGCCAAGATGAGCGGGGGGGCAAAGAGACCCAGTACTTC
TRBJ1-5 TRBD1 many 17 TRBV7-6 CASSLGAGGAGNQPQHF TGTGCCAGCAGCTTAGGGGCAGGGGGCGCGGGCAATCAGCCCCAGCATTTT
TRBJ1-2 TRBD1 . 14 TRBV28 CASSIGTALYGYTF TGTGCCAGCAGTATCGGGACAGCCCTCTATGGCTACACCTTC
TRBJ2-3 TRBD2 . 17 TRBV28 CASSFPPPGLASDTQYF TGTGCCAGCAGTTTCCCCCCCCCGGGACTAGCTTCAGATACGCAGTATTTT
TRBJ2-1 . . 16 TRBV21-1 CASSKSGDSSYNEQFF TGTGCCAGCAGCAAATCTGGGGACAGCTCCTACAATGAGCAGTTCTTC
TRBJ2-6 . many 15 TRBV4-3 CASSPDNTGANVLTF TGCGCCAGCAGCCCGGACAATACTGGGGCCAACGTCCTGACTTTC
TRBJ2-2 TRBD2 . 18 TRBV6-5 CASSSIRSGKVGTGELFF TGTGCCAGCAGTTCCATCAGGAGCGGGAAGGTTGGGACCGGGGAGCTGTTTTTT
TRBJ2-1 . . 15 TRBV7-2 CASSLESTVNNEQFF TGTGCCAGCAGCTTAGAAAGCACCGTCAACAATGAGCAGTTCTTC
TRBJ2-7 TRBD1 . 17 TRBV5-5 CASSLSGQGSSTYEQYF TGTGCCAGCAGCTTGTCCGGACAGGGGTCGTCCACTTACGAGCAGTACTTC
TRBJ1-2 . few 13 TRBV19 CATRSRANYGYTF TGTGCCACCCGATCTAGAGCTAACTATGGCTACACCTTC
TRBJ2-5 . few 11 TRBV6-2/TRBV6-3 CASSSFETQYF TGTGCCAGCAGTTCATTTGAGACCCAGTACTTC
TRBJ2-5 TRBD2 . 16 TRBV6-2/TRBV6-3 CASSPLAGGFGETQYF TGTGCCAGCAGCCCACTAGCGGGAGGCTTCGGAGAGACCCAGTACTTC
TRBJ1-2 TRBD1 few 13 TRBV29-1 CSVDGQGSYGYTF TGCAGCGTCGACGGACAGGGCAGCTATGGCTACACCTTC
TRBJ2-4 . many 16 TRBV12-3/TRBV12-4 CASTPGSGRRLNIQYF TGTGCCAGCACCCCCGGTTCGGGCAGGCGGTTAAACATTCAGTACTTC
TRBJ1-2 . . 14 TRBV20-1 CSASAVLTNYGCTF TGCAGTGCTAGTGCGGTTCTTACTAACTATGGCTGCACCTTC
TRBJ2-1 TRBD2 few 15 TRBV7-2 CASSSQLAGGNEQFF TGTGCCAGCAGCTCCCAACTAGCGGGAGGCAATGAGCAGTTCTTC
TRBJ2-1 TRBD1 . 16 TRBV5-1 CASSFQQGSSYNEQFF TGCGCCAGCAGCTTTCAACAGGGGAGCTCCTACAATGAGCAGTTCTTC
TRBJ2-2 TRBD2 few 16 TRBV5-1 CASSSPGGAQGGELFF TGCGCCAGCAGCTCCCCGGGGGGGGCTCAAGGCGGGGAGCTGTTTTTT
TRBJ2-7 TRBD1 many 13 TRBV29-1 CSGIRDRAGEQYF TGCAGCGGGATCCGGGACAGGGCGGGGGAGCAGTACTTC
TRBJ2-3 TRBD2 few 14 TRBV7-2 CASSWGLGADTQYF TGTGCCAGCAGCTGGGGACTAGGCGCAGATACGCAGTATTTT
TRBJ2-7 . many 14 TRBV5-1 CASSLKTAFYEQYF TGCGCCAGCAGCTTGAAGACGGCGTTCTACGAGCAGTACTTC
TRBJ2-1 . . 15 TRBV7-2 CASSLALGGYNEQFF TGTGCCAGCAGCTTAGCGCTCGGTGGGTACAATGAGCAGTTCTTC
TRBJ1-4 TRBD1 . 15 TRBV27 CASRVMGQPNEKLFF TGTGCCAGCAGGGTGATGGGACAGCCTAATGAAAAACTGTTTTTT
TRBJ2-6 . . 16 TRBV14 CASSRRTLSGANVLTF TGTGCCAGCAGCCGCCGGACACTCTCTGGGGCCAACGTCCTGACTTTC
TRBJ2-3 . few 15 TRBV29-1 CSAKAGARSTDTQYF TGCAGCGCCAAAGCGGGTGCCAGGAGCACAGATACGCAGTATTTT
TRBJ2-5 TRBD1 many 16 TRBV24-1 CATSVPRDRTLETQYF TGTGCCACCAGTGTCCCTCGGGACAGGACGTTGGAGACCCAGTACTTC
TRBJ2-3 TRBD2 few 20 TRBV28 CASSEPGLAGTGPNGDTQYF TGTGCCAGCAGTGAACCGGGACTAGCGGGGACCGGACCTAATGGGGATACGCAGTATTTT
TRBJ1-5 TRBD1 many 14 TRBV29-1 CSVRTGGGNQPQHF TGCAGCGTCCGGACAGGGGGAGGCAATCAGCCCCAGCATTTT
TRBJ2-7 . few 12 TRBV18 CASSRDSYEQYF TGTGCCAGCTCGCGGGACAGCTACGAGCAGTACTTC
TRBJ2-1 . . 11 TRBV5-1 CASSWKDEQFF TGCGCCAGCAGCTGGAAGGATGAGCAGTTCTTC
TRBJ2-5 . . 13 TRBV3-1 CASSPGLVPTQYF TGTGCCAGCAGCCCCGGACTCGTCCCGACCCAGTACTTC
TRBJ2-4 . few 15 TRBV6-5 CASSYVAGGGNVQYF TGTGCCAGCAGTTACGTGGCAGGTGGAGGTAACGTTCAGTACTTC
TRBJ2-7 . many 12 TRBV7-9 CASSLRFYEQYF TGTGCCAGCAGCTTACGGTTTTACGAGCAGTACTTC
TRBJ1-2 . . 15 TRBV6-2/TRBV6-3 CASSYEPGSGHGYTF TGTGCCAGCAGTTACGAACCGGGGAGCGGCCATGGCTACACCTTC
TRBJ2-1 . few 15 TRBV5-1 CASSAGTENRNEQFF TGCGCCAGCAGCGCCGGGACGGAGAATCGGAATGAGCAGTTCTTC
TRBJ1-1 . few 11 TRBV28 CASTFRSEAFF TGTGCCAGCACTTTCAGATCTGAAGCTTTCTTT